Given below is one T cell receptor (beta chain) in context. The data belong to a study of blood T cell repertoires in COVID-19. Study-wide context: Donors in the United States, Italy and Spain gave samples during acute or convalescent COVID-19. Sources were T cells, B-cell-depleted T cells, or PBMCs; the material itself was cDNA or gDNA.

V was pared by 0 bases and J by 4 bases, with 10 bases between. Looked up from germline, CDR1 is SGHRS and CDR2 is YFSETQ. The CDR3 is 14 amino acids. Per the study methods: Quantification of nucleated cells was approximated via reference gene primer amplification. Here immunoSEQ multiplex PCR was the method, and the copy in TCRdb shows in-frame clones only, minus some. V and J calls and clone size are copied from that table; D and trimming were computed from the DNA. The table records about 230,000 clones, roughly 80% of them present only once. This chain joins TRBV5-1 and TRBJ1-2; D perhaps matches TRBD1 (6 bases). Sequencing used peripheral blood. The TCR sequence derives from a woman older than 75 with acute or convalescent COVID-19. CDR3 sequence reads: CASSLDQGPYGYTF. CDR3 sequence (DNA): TGCGCCAGCAGCTTGGATCAGGGGCCCTATGGCTACACCTTC.